In this sample, the clone carrying this TCR beta chain turned up once. Repertoires were generated with immunoSEQ multiplex PCR, while TCRdb's copy carries only in-frame clones and drops some. The sample includes fewer than 350,000 clones, roughly 89% of them seen just once. The data were taken from a study of blood T cell repertoires in COVID-19. Participants' own reports of clinical history determined their cohort assignment. With V trimmed by 0 bases and J by 4 bases, 1 base remained unmatched. This CDR3 spans 14 amino acids. Germline V lookup: CDR1 SGHTA, CDR2 FQGNSA. The TCR comes from a woman aged 40 to 50 who had recovered from COVID-19. The V gene is TRBV7-2, the J gene TRBJ1-2; 8 nucleotides match TRBD1. The sequencing input was PBMCs or T cells enriched from blood (not recorded which). The CDR3 loop reads CASSLADRVYGYTF. CDR3 sequence (DNA): TGTGCCAGCAGCTTAGCGGACAGGGTCTATGGCTACACCTTC.